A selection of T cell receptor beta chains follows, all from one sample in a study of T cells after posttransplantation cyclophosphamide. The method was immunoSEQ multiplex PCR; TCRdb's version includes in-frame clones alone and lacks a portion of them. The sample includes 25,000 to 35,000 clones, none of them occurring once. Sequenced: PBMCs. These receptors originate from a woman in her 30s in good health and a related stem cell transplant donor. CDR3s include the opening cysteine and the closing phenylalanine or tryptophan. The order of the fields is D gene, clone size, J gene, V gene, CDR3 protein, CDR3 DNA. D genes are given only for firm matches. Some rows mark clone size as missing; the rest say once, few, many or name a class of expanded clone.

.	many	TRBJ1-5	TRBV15	CATSSRTEGNQPQHF	TGTGCCACCAGCAGTAGGACAGAGGGTAATCAGCCCCAGCATTTT
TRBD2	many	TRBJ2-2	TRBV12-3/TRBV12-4	CASTRGGLNTGELFF	TGTGCCAGCACCCGGGGAGGGCTTAACACCGGGGAGCTGTTTTTT
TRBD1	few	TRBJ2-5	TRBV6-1	CASRKTGGAGETQYF	TGTGCCAGCCGTAAGACAGGGGGCGCGGGGGAGACCCAGTACTTC
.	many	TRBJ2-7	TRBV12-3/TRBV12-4	CASSRQGWEDEQYF	TGTGCCAGCAGTAGACAGGGTTGGGAGGACGAGCAGTACTTC
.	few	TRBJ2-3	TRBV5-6	CASSLGPGVGDTQYF	TGTGCCAGCAGCTTGGGACCGGGGGTGGGAGATACGCAGTATTTT
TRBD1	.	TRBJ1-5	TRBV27	CASRPGQGSNQPQHF	TGTGCCAGCAGGCCGGGACAGGGGAGCAATCAGCCCCAGCATTTT
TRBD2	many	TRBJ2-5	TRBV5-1	CASSLDQRGVIETQYF	TGCGCCAGCAGCTTGGACCAGCGGGGGGTGATAGAGACCCAGTACTTC
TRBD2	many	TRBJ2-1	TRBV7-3	CASSLSGGGAHEQFF	TGTGCCAGCAGCTTATCTGGCGGGGGGGCGCATGAGCAGTTCTTC
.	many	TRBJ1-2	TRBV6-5	CASHGTGGNYGYTF	TGTGCCAGCCATGGGACTGGAGGGAACTATGGCTACACCTTC
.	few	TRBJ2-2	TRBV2	CASSALYTGELFF	TGTGCCAGCAGTGCTCTTTACACCGGGGAGCTGTTTTTT
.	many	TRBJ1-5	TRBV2	CASSADEGTPRQPQHF	TGTGCCAGCAGTGCGGACGAGGGGACACCGAGGCAGCCCCAGCATTTT
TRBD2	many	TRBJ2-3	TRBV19	CASSTVAGGITDTQYF	TGTGCCAGTAGTACCGTAGCGGGGGGAATCACAGATACGCAGTATTTT
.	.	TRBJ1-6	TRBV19	CASSMEGFRSPLHF	TGTGCCAGTAGTATGGAGGGGTTTAGATCACCCCTCCACTTT
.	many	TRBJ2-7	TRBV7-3	CASSLRAGSPYEQYF	TGTGCCAGCAGCTTAAGGGCAGGGTCCCCCTACGAGCAGTACTTC
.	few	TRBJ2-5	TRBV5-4	CASSGPGAQQETQYF	TGTGCCAGCAGCGGTCCAGGGGCCCAACAAGAGACCCAGTACTTC
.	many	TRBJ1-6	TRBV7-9	CASSLPMTGTNSPLHF	TGTGCCAGCAGCTTACCGATGACAGGAACAAATTCACCCCTCCACTTT
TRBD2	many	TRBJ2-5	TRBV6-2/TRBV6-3	CASSRLAGGIETQYF	TGTGCCAGCAGCCGACTAGCGGGGGGTATAGAGACCCAGTACTTC
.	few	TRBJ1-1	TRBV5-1	CASSLAAGMNTEAFF	TGCGCCAGCAGCTTGGCGGCGGGAATGAACACTGAAGCTTTCTTT
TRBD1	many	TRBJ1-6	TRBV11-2	CASSRTGDNSPLHF	TGTGCCAGCAGCCGGACAGGGGATAATTCACCCCTCCACTTT
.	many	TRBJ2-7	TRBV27	CASSLQGAGYEQYF	TGTGCCAGCAGTTTACAAGGGGCGGGGTACGAGCAGTACTTC
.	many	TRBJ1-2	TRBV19	CASLGENYGYTF	TGTGCCAGTCTAGGGGAGAACTATGGCTACACCTTC
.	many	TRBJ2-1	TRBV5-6	CASSLTRGEQFF	TGTGCCAGCAGCTTGACACGCGGTGAGCAGTTCTTC
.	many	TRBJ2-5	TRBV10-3	CAIRGGRGQETQYF	TGTGCCATCAGGGGGGGCAGGGGGCAAGAGACCCAGTACTTC
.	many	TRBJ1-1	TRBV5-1	CASSLAGAMNTEAFF	TGCGCCAGCAGCTTGGCAGGGGCAATGAACACTGAAGCTTTCTTT
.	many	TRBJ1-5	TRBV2	CASRDSYSNQPQHF	TGTGCCAGCAGGGACAGTTATAGCAATCAGCCCCAGCATTTT
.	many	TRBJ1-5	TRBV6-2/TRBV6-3	CASSYLPDSNQPQHF	TGTGCCAGCAGTTACCTCCCGGACAGTAATCAGCCCCAGCATTTT
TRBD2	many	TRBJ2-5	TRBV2	CASSVAGGRWETQYF	TGTGCCAGCAGTGTGGCGGGGGGGCGCTGGGAGACCCAGTACTTC
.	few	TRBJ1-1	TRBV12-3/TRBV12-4	CASSPATAGTEAFF	TGTGCCAGCAGTCCCGCGACAGCGGGAACTGAAGCTTTCTTT
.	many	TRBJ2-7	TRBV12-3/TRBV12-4	CASSREGNRGNEQYF	TGTGCCAGCAGTCGAGAGGGTAACCGGGGAAACGAGCAGTACTTC
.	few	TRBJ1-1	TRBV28	CASSPYNPSMNTEAFF	TGTGCCAGCAGTCCCTATAATCCAAGCATGAACACTGAAGCTTTCTTT
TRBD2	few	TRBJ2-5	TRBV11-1	CASSSSLAGGEYF	TGTGCCAGCAGCTCTAGTTTAGCGGGGGGGGAGTACTTC
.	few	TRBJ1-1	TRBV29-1	CSYRLMNTEAFF	TGCAGCTACAGGTTGATGAACACTGAAGCTTTCTTT
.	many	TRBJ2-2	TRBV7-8	CASSSTRVYGELFF	TGTGCCAGCAGCAGCACTAGGGTCTACGGGGAGCTGTTTTTT
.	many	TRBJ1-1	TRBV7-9	CASSPLRENTEAFF	TGTGCCAGCAGCCCCCTACGTGAGAACACTGAAGCTTTCTTT
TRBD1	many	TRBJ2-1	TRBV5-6	CASSWTGGINNEQFF	TGTGCCAGCAGCTGGACAGGGGGTATAAACAATGAGCAGTTCTTC
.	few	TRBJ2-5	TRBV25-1	CASSESAGVETQYF	TGTGCCAGCAGTGAATCGGCAGGGGTAGAGACCCAGTACTTC
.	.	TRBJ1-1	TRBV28	CASSLSSSLGTEAFF	TGTGCCAGCAGTTTATCCTCGTCGCTAGGCACTGAAGCTTTCTTT
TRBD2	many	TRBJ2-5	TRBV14	CASSRRAGEETQYF	TGTGCCAGCAGCCGAAGAGCGGGAGAAGAGACCCAGTACTTC
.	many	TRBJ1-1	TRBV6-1	CASSVGALNTEAFF	TGTGCCAGCAGTGTAGGGGCGCTGAACACTGAAGCTTTCTTT
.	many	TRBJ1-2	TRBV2	CASSLGGVYGYTF	TGTGCCAGCAGTCTGGGAGGGGTTTATGGCTACACCTTC
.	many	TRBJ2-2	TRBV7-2	CASTKRVLTGTGELFF	TGTGCCAGCACCAAAAGGGTCTTGACAGGCACCGGGGAGCTGTTTTTT
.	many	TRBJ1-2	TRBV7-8	CASSAARGGAYGYTF	TGTGCCAGCAGCGCGGCCCGAGGAGGGGCCTATGGCTACACCTTC
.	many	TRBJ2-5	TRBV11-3	CASSLNGLQETQYF	TGTGCCAGCAGCTTGAACGGGTTACAAGAGACCCAGTACTTC
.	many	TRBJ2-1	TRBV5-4	CASSPQGGWNEQFF	TGTGCCAGCAGCCCCCAGGGGGGATGGAATGAGCAGTTCTTC
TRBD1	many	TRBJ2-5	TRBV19	CASTRTGHGETQYF	TGTGCCAGTACGAGGACAGGGCACGGAGAGACCCAGTACTTC
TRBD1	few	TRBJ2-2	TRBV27	CASSSRQGAGELFF	TGTGCCAGCAGTTCTAGGCAGGGGGCCGGGGAGCTGTTTTTT
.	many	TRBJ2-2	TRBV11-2	CASSPLDTGELFF	TGTGCCAGCAGCCCTTTAGATACCGGGGAGCTGTTTTTT
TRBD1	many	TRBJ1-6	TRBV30	CAWIRQGAVTPLHF	TGTGCCTGGATCCGCCAGGGGGCAGTTACACCCCTCCACTTT
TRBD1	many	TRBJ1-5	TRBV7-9	CASSSSGQGRNQPQHF	TGTGCCAGCAGCTCAAGCGGACAGGGAAGAAATCAGCCCCAGCATTTT
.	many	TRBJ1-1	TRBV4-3	CASSHRNTEAFF	TGCGCCAGCAGCCACAGGAACACTGAAGCTTTCTTT
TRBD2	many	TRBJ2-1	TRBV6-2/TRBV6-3	CASSSLGTRGEQFF	TGTGCCAGCAGTTCCCTAGGAACGCGGGGGGAGCAGTTCTTC
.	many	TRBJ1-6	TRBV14	CASSQMGTINSPLHF	TGTGCCAGCAGCCAAATGGGGACTATAAATTCACCCCTCCACTTT
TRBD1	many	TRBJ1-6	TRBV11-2	CASSMTGADVFNSPLHF	TGTGCCAGCAGCATGACAGGGGCCGATGTTTTTAATTCACCCCTCCACTTT
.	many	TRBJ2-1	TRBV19	CASSIARANEQFF	TGTGCCAGTAGTATCGCCAGGGCTAATGAGCAGTTCTTC
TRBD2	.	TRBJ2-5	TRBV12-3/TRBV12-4	CASTAGRVLETQYF	TGTGCCAGCACCGCAGGGAGGGTGTTGGAGACCCAGTACTTC
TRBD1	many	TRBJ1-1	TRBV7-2	CASSRGTENTEAFF	TGTGCCAGCAGCAGGGGGACAGAGAACACTGAAGCTTTCTTT